Shown below are 16 T cell receptor beta chains from a single sample sequenced in a study of blood T cell repertoires in COVID-19. The repertoire was sequenced with immunoSEQ multiplex PCR; TCRdb's copy has only in-frame clones and lacks some. The profile shows 96,000 or so clones, roughly nine tenths of them singletons. Specimen: peripheral blood. Receptors originate from a man in his sixties with acute or convalescent COVID-19.

The chain is built from TRBV4-1 and TRBJ2-3, with D tentatively TRBD2 (6 bases). Germline CDR1 MGHRA, CDR2 YSYEKL. V gave up 1 base and J gave up 2 bases, with 13 bases separating them. This CDR3 contains 16 residues. CDR3 amino acids: CASSQVGLYNTDTQYF. The CDR3, as DNA: TGCGCCAGCAGCCAAGTGGGACTCTATAACACAGATACGCAGTATTTT.

The J gene is TRBJ2-5, the V gene TRBV15; 10 bases line up with TRBD2. The CDR3 runs to 16 residues. Germline V lookup: CDR1 LNHNV, CDR2 YYDKDF (reference sequence). V was clipped by 2 bases and J by 2 bases; unmatched bases: 5. Written as DNA, the CDR3 is TGTGCCACCAGCAGATCCTCTAGCGGGGGTCAAGAGACCCAGTACTTC. As protein: CATSRSSSGGQETQYF.

The genes are TRBV5-6 and TRBJ2-2; TRBD1 agrees at 8 bases. The CDR3 runs to 16 residues. Unmatched junction bases numbered 9, after V lost 4 bases and J lost 4 bases. Germline CDR1 is SGHDT and CDR2 is YYEEEE. The CDR3 is CASSPPQGAGTGELFF. CDR3 coding DNA: TGTGCCAGCAGCCCACCCCAGGGGGCGGGCACCGGGGAGCTGTTTTTT.

The J gene is TRBJ2-1, the V gene TRBV3-1 (or the pseudogene TRBV3-2); TRBD2 matches at 8 bases. The junction had 5 bases not matched to a gene; V was cut back by 5 bases and J by 2 bases. The CDR3 runs to 15 residues. From germline, CDR1 is LGHDT and CDR2 YNNKEL (reference sequence). Here the CDR3 reads CASSSSGLTYNEQFF. In DNA form, the CDR3 reads TGTGCCAGCAGCTCTAGCGGGCTAACCTACAATGAGCAGTTCTTC.

This chain links TRBV7-2 with TRBJ1-2, with D possibly TRBD1 on 6 matching bases. The CDR3 spans 14 residues. V was clipped by 1 base and J by 8 bases, with 14 bases between them. The germline V gene has CDR1 SGHTA and CDR2 FQGNSA. The CDR3 nucleotides are TGTGCCAGCAGCTTAGACAGGGACCTTTACGGCTACACCTTC. Translation gives CASSLDRDLYGYTF.

This chain uses TRBV28 with TRBJ1-4; 11 bases agree with TRBD1. V lost 5 bases to trimming and J lost 7 bases; unmatched junction nucleotides: 6. This CDR3 has 15 amino acids. Germline CDR1 reads MDHEN; CDR2 reads SYDVKM. The CDR3 nucleotides read TGTGCCAGCAGTCGGACAGGGGGCTATGTTGAAAAACTGTTTTTT. Protein sequence: CASSRTGGYVEKLFF.

The chain couples TRBV5-1 to TRBJ2-5; TRBD1 aligns across 8 bases. CDR3 size: 13 residues. Looked up from germline, CDR1 is SGHRS and CDR2 is YFSETQ. The V and J ends lost 1 base and 5 bases, in that order; junction bases with no gene match: 1. Here the CDR3 reads CASSLTGGETQYF. DNA of the CDR3: TGCGCCAGCAGCTTGACAGGGGGTGAGACCCAGTACTTC.

The chain has TRBV2 and TRBJ2-3; 9 bases are shared with TRBD1. CDR3 length: 15 amino acids. V shed 6 bases and J 0 bases; nucleotides not matched to a gene: 4. The germline gives CDR1 SNHLY, CDR2 FYNNEI. The CDR3 sequence is CASSPGTGSTDTQYF. In nucleotides, the CDR3 is TGTGCCAGCAGCCCCGGGACAGGGAGCACAGATACGCAGTATTTT.

The count of this clone is one. The chain employs TRBV28 and TRBJ2-2; 8 bases are a match to TRBD1. J gave up 4 bases and V 6 bases, and 7 bases lay outside the gene matches. CDR3 length equals 15 residues. Germline V gene sequence: CDR1 MDHEN, CDR2 SYDVKM. DNA of the CDR3: TGTGCCAGCAGGCGTCGACAGGGGCGCACCGGGGAGCTGTTTTTT. It translates to CASRRRQGRTGELFF.

This chain connects TRBV7-2 to TRBJ1-2, with 12 bases that match TRBD1. The junction had 2 bases not matched to a gene; V was cut back by 1 base and J by 2 bases. In germline, CDR1 is SGHTA, CDR2 FQGNSA. The CDR3 contains 16 residues. The CDR3 region is CASSLDGTGGNYGYTF. In DNA form, the CDR3 reads TGTGCCAGCAGCTTAGATGGGACAGGGGGCAACTATGGCTACACCTTC.

V and J are TRBV28 and TRBJ2-3; the match to TRBD2 covers 10 bases. Losses at the gene ends were 6 bases for V and 6 bases for J; bases not matched to a gene: 6. The CDR3 length is 14 residues. Germline loops: CDR1 MDHEN, CDR2 SYDVKM. The chain's CDR3 is CASSSSGREDTQYF. The CDR3 region has the DNA TGTGCCAGCAGCTCTAGCGGGAGAGAGGATACGCAGTATTTT. The whole variable domain, remainder taken from reference TRBV28 and TRBJ2-3, is DVKVTQSSRYLVKRTGEKVFLECVQDMDHENMFWYRQDPGLGLRLIYFSYDVKMKEKGDIPEGYSVSREKKERFSLILESASTNQTSMYLCASSSSGREDTQYFGPGTRLTVL.

The rearrangement joins TRBV3-1 (or the pseudogene TRBV3-2) to TRBJ1-1; possibly TRBD1 for D (5 bases). Trimming shortened V by 4 bases and J by 11 bases, and 17 bases separated the two germline ends. Germline assignment: CDR1 LGHDT and CDR2 YNNKEL (reference sequence). This CDR3 has 13 amino acids. This chain's CDR3 is CASSPDKGRGAFF. Here the CDR3 DNA reads TGTGCCAGCAGCCCTGATAAGGGCCGGGGGGCTTTCTTT.

The chain links TRBV12-3 or TRBV12-4 to TRBJ2-2; D uncertain. V gave up 2 bases and J gave up 4 bases, with 5 bases separating them. This CDR3 comprises 13 residues. CDR3 amino acids: CASSLSLTGELFF. CDR3 bases: TGTGCCAGCAGTTTATCCCTCACCGGGGAGCTGTTTTTT.

DNA of the CDR3: TGTGCCAGCTCACTCGACAGGAGCTTCATGAACACTGAAGCTTTCTTT. Protein product: CASSLDRSFMNTEAFF. The V gene is TRBV18, the J gene TRBJ1-1; a weak D match, TRBD1 (6 bases). The CDR3 loop spans 16 amino acids. The V end was cut by 4 bases, the J end by 0 bases, with 15 bases between. Per the germline V gene, CDR1 is KGHSH and CDR2 is LQKENI.

V and J are TRBV5-8 and TRBJ2-2; D is perhaps TRBD1 (6 bases). V shed 5 bases and J shed 5 bases, with 16 bases lying between them. CDR3 size: 15 residues. Germline V gene sequence: CDR1 SGHTS, CDR2 YDEGEE. This CDR3 is CASSLGQIQTGELFF. DNA for the CDR3: TGTGCCAGCAGTCTCGGACAGATCCAGACCGGGGAGCTGTTTTTT. The whole variable domain, remainder taken from reference TRBV5-8 and TRBJ2-2, is EAGVTQSPTHLIKTRGQQATLRCSPISGHTSVYWYQQALGLGLQFLLWYDEGEERNRGNFPPRFSGRQFPNYSSELNVNALELEDSALYLCASSLGQIQTGELFFGEGSRLTVL.

The V and J genes are TRBV5-1 and TRBJ2-7; 8 positions match TRBD1. V was clipped by 3 bases and J by 2 bases; unmatched bases: 4. The CDR3 length is 14 residues. Germline CDR1 is SGHRS and CDR2 is YFSETQ. CDR3 region: CASSSMTGAYEQYF. CDR3 nucleotides: TGCGCCAGCAGCTCCATGACAGGGGCCTACGAGCAGTACTTC.